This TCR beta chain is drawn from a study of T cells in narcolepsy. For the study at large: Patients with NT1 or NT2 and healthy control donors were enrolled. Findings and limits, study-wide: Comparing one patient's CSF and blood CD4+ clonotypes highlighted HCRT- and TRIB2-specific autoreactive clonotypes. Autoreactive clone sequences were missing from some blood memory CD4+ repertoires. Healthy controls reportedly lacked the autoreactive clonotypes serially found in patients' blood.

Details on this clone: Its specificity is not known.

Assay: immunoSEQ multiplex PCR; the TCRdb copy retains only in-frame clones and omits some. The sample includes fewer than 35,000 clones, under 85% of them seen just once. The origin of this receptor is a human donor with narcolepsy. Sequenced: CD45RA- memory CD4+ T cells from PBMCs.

The CDR3 nucleotides are TGTGCCAGCAGTTTGTCCAGGGTCGGGAGTCAGCCCCAGCATTTT. This translates into CASSLSRVGSQPQHF. This sequence joins TRBV27 and TRBJ1-5; D possibly corresponds to TRBD1 (5 bases). The CDR3 is 15 residues long. Trimming cost V 3 bases and J 6 bases, with 15 bases left between them. CDR1 and CDR2 (germline): MNHEY, SMNVEV (reference sequence).